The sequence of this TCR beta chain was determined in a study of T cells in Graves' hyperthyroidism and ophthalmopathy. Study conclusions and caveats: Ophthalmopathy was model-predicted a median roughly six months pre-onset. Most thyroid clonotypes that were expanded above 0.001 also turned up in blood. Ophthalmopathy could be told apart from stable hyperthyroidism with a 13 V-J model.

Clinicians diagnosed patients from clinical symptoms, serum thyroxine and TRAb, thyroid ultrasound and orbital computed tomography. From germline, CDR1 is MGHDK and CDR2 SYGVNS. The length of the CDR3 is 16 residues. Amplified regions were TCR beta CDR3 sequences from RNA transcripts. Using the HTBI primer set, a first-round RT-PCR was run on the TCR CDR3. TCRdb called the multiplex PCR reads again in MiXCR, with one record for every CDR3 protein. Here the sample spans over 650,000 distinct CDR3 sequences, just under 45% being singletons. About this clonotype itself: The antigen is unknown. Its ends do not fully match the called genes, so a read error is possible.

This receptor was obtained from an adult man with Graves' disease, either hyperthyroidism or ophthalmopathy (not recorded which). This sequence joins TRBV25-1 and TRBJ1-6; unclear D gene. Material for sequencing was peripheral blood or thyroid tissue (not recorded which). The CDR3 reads CASKGRGGSYNPPLHF. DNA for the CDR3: TGTGCCAGCAAGGGTCGAGGTGGCTCCTATAATCCACCCCTCCACTTT.